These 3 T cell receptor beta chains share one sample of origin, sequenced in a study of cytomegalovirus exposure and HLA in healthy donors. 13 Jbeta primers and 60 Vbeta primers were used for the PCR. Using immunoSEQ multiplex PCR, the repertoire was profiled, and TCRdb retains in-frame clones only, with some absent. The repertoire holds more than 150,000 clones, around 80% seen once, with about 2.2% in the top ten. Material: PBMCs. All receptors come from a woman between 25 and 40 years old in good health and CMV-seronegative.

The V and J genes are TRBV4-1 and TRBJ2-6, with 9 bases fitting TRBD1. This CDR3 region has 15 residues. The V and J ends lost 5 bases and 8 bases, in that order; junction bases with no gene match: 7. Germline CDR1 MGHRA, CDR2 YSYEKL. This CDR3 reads CASSWPGQGSNVLTF. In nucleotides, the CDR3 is TGCGCCAGCAGCTGGCCGGGACAGGGTTCCAACGTCCTGACTTTC.

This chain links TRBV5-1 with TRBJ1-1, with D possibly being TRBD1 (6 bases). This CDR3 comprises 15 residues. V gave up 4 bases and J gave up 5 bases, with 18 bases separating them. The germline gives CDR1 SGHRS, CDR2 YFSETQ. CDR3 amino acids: CASSDRGTGSTEAFF. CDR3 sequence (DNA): TGCGCCAGCAGCGATCGCGGAACAGGGAGTACTGAAGCTTTCTTT.

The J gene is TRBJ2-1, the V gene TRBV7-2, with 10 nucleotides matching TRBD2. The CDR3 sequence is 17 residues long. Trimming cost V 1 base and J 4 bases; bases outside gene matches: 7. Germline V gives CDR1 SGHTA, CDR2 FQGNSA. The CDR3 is CASSLGGTSEPYNEQFF. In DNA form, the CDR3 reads TGTGCCAGCAGCTTAGGAGGGACTAGCGAGCCTTACAATGAGCAGTTCTTC.